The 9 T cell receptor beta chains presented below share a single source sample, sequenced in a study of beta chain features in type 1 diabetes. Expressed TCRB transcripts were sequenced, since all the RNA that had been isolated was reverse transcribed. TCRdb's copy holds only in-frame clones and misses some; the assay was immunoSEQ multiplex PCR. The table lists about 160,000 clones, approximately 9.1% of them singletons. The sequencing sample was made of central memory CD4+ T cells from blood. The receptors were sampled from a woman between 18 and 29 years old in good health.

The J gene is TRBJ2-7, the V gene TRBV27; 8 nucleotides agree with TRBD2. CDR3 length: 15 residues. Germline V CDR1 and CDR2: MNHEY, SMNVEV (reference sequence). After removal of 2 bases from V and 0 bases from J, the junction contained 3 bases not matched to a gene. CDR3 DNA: TGTGCCAGCAGTTTAATGAGCGGGAGCTCCTACGAGCAGTACTTC. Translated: CASSLMSGSSYEQYF.

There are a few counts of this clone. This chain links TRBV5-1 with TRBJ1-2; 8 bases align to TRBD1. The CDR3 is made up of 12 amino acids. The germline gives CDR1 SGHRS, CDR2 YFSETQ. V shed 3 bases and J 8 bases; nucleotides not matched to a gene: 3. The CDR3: CASSSRGPGYTF. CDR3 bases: TGCGCCAGCAGCTCCAGGGGGCCCGGCTACACCTTC.

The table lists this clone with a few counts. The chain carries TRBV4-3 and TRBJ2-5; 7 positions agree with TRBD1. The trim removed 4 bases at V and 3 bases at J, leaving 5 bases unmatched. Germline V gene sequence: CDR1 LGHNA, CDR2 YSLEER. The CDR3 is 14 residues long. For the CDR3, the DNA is TGCGCCAGCAGCCTATCCGGGACAGAAGAGACCCAGTACTTC. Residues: CASSLSGTEETQYF.

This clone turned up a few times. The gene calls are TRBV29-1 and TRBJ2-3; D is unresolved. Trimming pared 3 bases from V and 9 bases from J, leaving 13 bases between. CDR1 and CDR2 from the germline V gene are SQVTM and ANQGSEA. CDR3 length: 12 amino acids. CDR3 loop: CSVDNEQLTQYF. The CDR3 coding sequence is TGCAGCGTTGATAACGAACAGTTGACGCAGTATTTT.

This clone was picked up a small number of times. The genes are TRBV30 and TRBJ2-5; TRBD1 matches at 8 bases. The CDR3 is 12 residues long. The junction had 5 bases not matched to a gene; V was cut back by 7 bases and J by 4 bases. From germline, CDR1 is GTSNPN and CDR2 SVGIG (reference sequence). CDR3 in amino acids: CAYGTGGETQYF. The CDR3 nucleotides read TGTGCCTACGGGACAGGAGGAGAGACCCAGTACTTC.

CDR3 DNA: TGTGCCAGCAGTGAATGGGCAGGGGGTGAAATCACTGAAGCTTTCTTT. Encoded protein: CASSEWAGGEITEAFF. V is TRBV25-1 and J is TRBJ1-1; 7 nucleotides line up with TRBD1. The CDR3 is made up of 16 amino acids. J gave up 4 bases and V 1 base, and 9 bases lay outside the gene matches. The germline CDR1 and CDR2 sequences are MGHDK and SYGVNS.

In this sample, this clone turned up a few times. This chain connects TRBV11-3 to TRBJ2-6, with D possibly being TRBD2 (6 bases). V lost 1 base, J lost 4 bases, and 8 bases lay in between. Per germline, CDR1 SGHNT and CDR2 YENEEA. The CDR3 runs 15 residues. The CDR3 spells CASSLGEAGANVLTF. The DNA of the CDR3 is TGTGCCAGCAGCTTAGGGGAGGCCGGGGCCAACGTCCTGACTTTC. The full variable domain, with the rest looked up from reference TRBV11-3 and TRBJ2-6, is EAGVVQSPRYKIIEKKQPVAFWCNPISGHNTLYWYLQNLGQGPELLIRYENEEAVDDSQLPKDRFSAERLKGVDSTLKIQPAELGDSAVYLCASSLGEAGANVLTFGAGSRLTVL.

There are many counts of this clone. CDR3 sequence (DNA): TGCGCCAGCAGTCAATCGGGGGGGGAGACCCAGTACTTC. It is translated as CASSQSGGETQYF. The gene calls are TRBV23-1 and TRBJ2-5; TRBD2 agrees at 7 bases. TRBV23-1 is classed as an ORF, of uncertain function. The CDR3 contains 13 residues. V lost 0 bases to trimming and J lost 5 bases; unmatched junction nucleotides: 0.

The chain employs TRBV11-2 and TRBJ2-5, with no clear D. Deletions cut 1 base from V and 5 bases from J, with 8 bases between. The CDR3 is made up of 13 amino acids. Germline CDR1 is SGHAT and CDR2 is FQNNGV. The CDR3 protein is CASSLVSAETQYF. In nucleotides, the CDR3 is TGTGCCAGCAGCTTAGTATCAGCGGAGACCCAGTACTTC.